The 4 T cell receptor beta chains reported below all come from one sample, sequenced in a study of identical twins. TCRdb reprocessed the 5' RACE reads via MiXCR and lists one record per CDR3 protein. The repertoire holds roughly 540,000 distinct CDR3 sequences, under 25% seen once, with approximately 0.95% in the top ten. These same records also appear under a second study, on T cells expressing NK-cell markers.

The specimen was CD4+ T cells sorted from blood. Source of these receptors: a woman in her late teens or twenties in good health.

The table lists this clonotype with a few counts. The chain couples TRBV9 to TRBJ2-3; D perhaps matches TRBD2 (6 bases). The CDR3 runs to 15 residues. Trimming pared 3 bases from V and 6 bases from J, leaving 17 bases between. From germline, CDR1 is SGDLS and CDR2 YYNGEE. The CDR3 loop reads CASSARDSGGDTQYF. The CDR3 region has the DNA TGTGCCAGCAGCGCCCGGGACTCTGGCGGGGATACGCAGTATTTT.

The chain links TRBV10-2 to TRBJ2-5; the D is unclear. The CDR3 runs 12 residues. Trimming removed 3 bases from V and 3 bases from J, with 5 bases in between. The germline V gene encodes CDR1 WSHSY and CDR2 SAAADI. The CDR3 region has the DNA TGCGCCAGCAGTGACTGGGAAGAGACCCAGTACTTC. It specifies CASSDWEETQYF.

This clonotype came up a few times. This rearrangement joins TRBV7-8 to TRBJ1-2, with 7 bases lining up with TRBD1. This CDR3 has 14 amino acids. The germline gives CDR1 SGHVS, CDR2 FQNEAQ. V was pared by 1 base and J by 6 bases, with 5 bases of the junction left unmatched. CDR3 bases: TGTGCCAGCAGCTTAGTCCGGGACAGCAATGGCTACACCTTC. It yields the protein CASSLVRDSNGYTF.

The sample holds a few counts of this clonotype. The chain carries TRBV6-1 and TRBJ2-5, with TRBD2 identical over 11 bases. CDR1 is MNHNS and CDR2 is SASEGT in the germline V gene. The CDR3 is 15 residues long. The V segment lost 5 bases and the J segment 2 bases; nucleotides outside the gene matches: 4. The CDR3 sequence is CASSPGLAGQETQYF. CDR3 nucleotides: TGTGCCAGCAGTCCCGGACTAGCGGGTCAAGAGACCCAGTACTTC.